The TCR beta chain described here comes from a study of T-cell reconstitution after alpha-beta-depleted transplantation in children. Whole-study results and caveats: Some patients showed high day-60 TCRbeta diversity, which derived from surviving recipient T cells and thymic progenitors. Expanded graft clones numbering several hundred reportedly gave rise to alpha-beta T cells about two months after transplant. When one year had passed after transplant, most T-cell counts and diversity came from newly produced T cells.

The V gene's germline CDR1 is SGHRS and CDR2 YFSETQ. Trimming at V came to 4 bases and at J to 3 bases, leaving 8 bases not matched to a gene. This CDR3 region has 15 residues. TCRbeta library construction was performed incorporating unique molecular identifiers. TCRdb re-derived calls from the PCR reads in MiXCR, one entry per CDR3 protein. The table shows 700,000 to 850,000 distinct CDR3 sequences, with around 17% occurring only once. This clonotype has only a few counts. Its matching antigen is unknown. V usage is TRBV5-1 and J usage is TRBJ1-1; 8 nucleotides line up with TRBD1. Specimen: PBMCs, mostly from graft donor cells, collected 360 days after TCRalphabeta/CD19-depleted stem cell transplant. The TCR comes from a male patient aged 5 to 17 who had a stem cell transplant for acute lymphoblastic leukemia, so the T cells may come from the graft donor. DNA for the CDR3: TGCGCCAGCAGCCCCCGACAGGGGAGCCACACTGAAGCTTTCTTT. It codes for CASSPRQGSHTEAFF.